This is a list of T cell receptor beta chains from one sample in a study of cytomegalovirus exposure and HLA in healthy donors. Profiling relied on immunoSEQ multiplex PCR, and the TCRdb table lists in-frame clones only, not all of them. The table includes approximately 110,000 clones, 65% to 75% detected once. Source material: PBMCs. The receptor source for this set is a man aged 25 to 40 in good health and CMV-seropositive. Both conserved end residues are part of each CDR3. A D gene is named only where the DNA matches it firmly. Only some rows state a clone size, as once, few, many or a class for expanded clones.

size,D,J,V,DNA,CDR3
NA,NA,TRBJ2-1,TRBV7-2,TGTGCCAGCAGCTCAGAAGGAGGGATCGTCAATGAGCAGTTCTTC,CASSSEGGIVNEQFF
NA,TRBD2,TRBJ2-1,TRBV10-1,TGCGCCAGCAGTGGGGTAGCGGGGGATGAGCAGTTCTTC,CASSGVAGDEQFF
few,TRBD1,TRBJ2-3,TRBV15,TGTGCCACCAGCAGAGCAGGGGGTAGGGATACGCAGTATTTT,CATSRAGGRDTQYF
NA,NA,TRBJ2-7,TRBV28,TGTGCCAGCAGGCCCCAGGGAGGTAGAGGCGAGCAGTACTTC,CASRPQGGRGEQYF
few,NA,TRBJ1-1,TRBV6-5,TGTGCCAGCATTCAACAGGGAAACACTGAAGCTTTCTTT,CASIQQGNTEAFF
NA,NA,TRBJ2-5,TRBV7-6,TGTGCCAGCAGCGTAGACAACACGAGGGAGATCCAGTACTTC,CASSVDNTREIQYF
many,TRBD1,TRBJ2-7,TRBV25-1,TGTGCCAGCAGTGGCACCGGGACAGGGATCGACGAGCAGTACTTC,CASSGTGTGIDEQYF
NA,TRBD1,TRBJ1-2,TRBV5-1,TGCGCCAGCAGCTTTAGACAGGGTCACAAAGCTAACTATGGCTACACCTTC,CASSFRQGHKANYGYTF
NA,NA,TRBJ1-5,TRBV6-5,TGTGCCAGCAGTTACTCAAGGGGAAATCAGCCCCAGCATTTT,CASSYSRGNQPQHF
NA,TRBD1,TRBJ2-5,TRBV9,TGTGCCAGCAGCGAGACAGGGTCAATAGAGACCCAGTACTTC,CASSETGSIETQYF
NA,TRBD1,TRBJ2-7,TRBV6-5,TGTGCCAGCAGTTCAGGGGGCTCCTACGAGCAGTACTTC,CASSSGGSYEQYF
NA,TRBD1,TRBJ1-4,TRBV5-1,TGCGCCAGCAGCTTGGATCCCGGGGACAGAACTAATGAAAAACTGTTTTTT,CASSLDPGDRTNEKLFF
NA,TRBD2,TRBJ2-7,TRBV5-1,TGCGCCAGCAGCCCCGGCGGGAGCTACGAGCAGTACTTC,CASSPGGSYEQYF
NA,NA,TRBJ2-5,TRBV15,TGTGCCACCAGCAGAGGGACTACTAAAGAGACCCAGTACTTC,CATSRGTTKETQYF
once,NA,TRBJ2-7,TRBV28,TGTGCCAGCATCTCGGGCGGCCAGGGCTACGAGCAGTACTTC,CASISGGQGYEQYF
NA,NA,TRBJ1-1,TRBV11-1,TGTGCCAGCAGTTGGTTTAGGGCGCAAGGGGGAACTGAAGCTTTCTTT,CASSWFRAQGGTEAFF
NA,NA,TRBJ2-6,TRBV21-1,TGTGCCAGCAGCAAAGATCCGAGCTCTGGGGCCAACGTCCTGACTTTC,CASSKDPSSGANVLTF
NA,TRBD2,TRBJ2-5,TRBV10-3,TGTGCCATCAGTGAAGGCGGGGGGTTCCAAGAGACCCAGTACTTC,CAISEGGGFQETQYF
NA,NA,TRBJ1-5,TRBV6-6,TGTGCCAGCAGTTACGATGGAGGGCCGAACAATCAGCCCCAGCATTTT,CASSYDGGPNNQPQHF
NA,TRBD1,TRBJ1-3,TRBV6-5,TGTGCCAGCAGTCTGGACAGGGAAGGGAACACCATATATTTT,CASSLDREGNTIYF
once,NA,TRBJ2-1,TRBV27,TGTGCCAGCAGTTTCCTCGAGCAGTTCTTC,CASSFLEQFF
NA,NA,TRBJ1-3,TRBV12-2,TGTGCAAGTCGCTGCCGGGACAGGGGAACTGGAAACACCATATATTTT,CASRCRDRGTGNTIYF
NA,TRBD1,TRBJ2-7,TRBV7-2,TGTGCCAGCAGCCAGAGGACAGGGCGCTTTTTAGAGCAGTACTTC,CASSQRTGRFLEQYF
NA,TRBD1,TRBJ2-2,TRBV5-1,TGCGCCAGCAGACGACAGGGTGGGACCGGGGAGCTGTTTTTT,CASRRQGGTGELFF
many,NA,TRBJ1-5,TRBV27,TGTGCCAGCAGTCAGGGCCGATATAGCAATCAGCCCCAGCATTTT,CASSQGRYSNQPQHF
many,TRBD1,TRBJ2-6,TRBV28,TGTGCCAGCAGCCTGGGGGACAGCCGGGTCCTGACTTTC,CASSLGDSRVLTF
NA,TRBD1,TRBJ2-3,TRBV10-3,TGTGCCATCAGTACCGGGACAGCTAGTGGGACAGATACGCAGTATTTT,CAISTGTASGTDTQYF
NA,NA,TRBJ1-2,TRBV30,TGTGCCTGGAGTCAAGGGGGAGGGTTTGGCTATGGCTACACCTTC,CAWSQGGGFGYGYTF
NA,NA,TRBJ1-3,TRBV2,TGTGCCAGCAGTGAACGGGGGGCTGGAAACACCATATATTTT,CASSERGAGNTIYF
NA,TRBD2,TRBJ2-2,TRBV14,TGTGCCAGCAGCCAAACCTCTGCGGGACTAGCGGGGGGGCGATTCACCGGGGAGCTGTTTTTT,CASSQTSAGLAGGRFTGELFF
NA,TRBD1,TRBJ2-7,TRBV18,TGTGCCAGCTCAGGGGACAGGGGGCTTACCTACGAGCAGTACTTC,CASSGDRGLTYEQYF